This TCR beta chain was captured by sequencing in a study of blood T cell repertoires in COVID-19 (dated by TCRdb to the early 2020s). Context from the whole study: The collaborator samples originated in the United States, Italy and Spain and spanned the acute and convalescent phases of COVID-19. The material from the prospective study consisted of cDNA or gDNA derived from T cells, B-cell-depleted T cells, or PBMCs. Subjects who had been exposed to COVID-19, were actively infected with it, or had recovered from it provided the deeply sampled blood TCRbeta repertoires that made up the dataset. The repertoires were released in a freely available public database meant as a resource for research on the immune response to SARS-CoV-2. The samples were drawn from the first 160 participants of the ongoing ImmuneRACE study and from 950 to 1,500 subjects provided by 6 global collaborators. Sample metadata almost always included a de-identified subject ID, COVID-19 status, age in years and sex. Where available, HLA class I and class II types were taken from metadata supplied by the sample provider and were not determined by assay-based typing. Overall study outcomes, separate from this receptor: How much clinical and demographic metadata was included differed by source and by participant, and the metadata was provided uncurated.

TCRbeta CDR3 regions were amplified from genomic DNA by means of the immunoSEQ Assay, a bias-controlled multiplex PCR. Regarding the original processing steps: Within the assay, amplification of reference gene primers was used to estimate how many nucleated cells each sample contained. Sequence reads were collapsed and filtered to measure the absolute abundance of every unique TCRbeta CDR3 rearrangement. For each sample, productive Simpson clonality was calculated as the square root of Simpson's diversity index over productive rearrangements. Not all clones reach the TCRdb copy of this immuneACCESS table, which keeps in-frame sequences only. Checked studies attribute under half of the gap to unresolved V genes and leave the rest unexplained. The DNA was the basis for D and trimming; V, J and clone size are from that table. Across this sample there are some 220,000 clones, with about 85% seen only once. The ten top clones hold over 2.5% of the sample.

Samples from volunteer blood donors who had recovered from COVID-19 were contributed by a second Seattle source. Whole blood was collected in K2EDTA tubes by collaborating institutions according to the institutions' own protocols. For TCRbeta analysis, collaborator samples were shipped as frozen whole blood, as isolated PBMCs, or as DNA extracted from either sample type. This clone was detected only a few times. Its specific antigen is unknown. Base qualities are not provided; no much larger clone lies one nucleotide away. The receptor was derived from a man in his forties or fifties who had recovered from COVID-19. Sequencing was performed on peripheral blood.

The base sequence is TGTGCCAGCAGCTTCGGCGGGACAGGGGTCTTCTACGAGCAGTACTTC. Protein translation: CASSFGGTGVFYEQYF. The chain uses TRBV5-4 and TRBJ2-7, and 10 junction bases match TRBD1. Clipping removes 2 bases from V and 3 bases from J, with 8 as the unmatched junction base count. The CDR3, from cysteine to phenylalanine, totals 16 residues. Of all the DNA, just the CDR3 is kept, 48 bases in frame from base 1. The CDR1 and CDR2 encoded by the germline V gene (reference sequence) are SGHNT and YYREEE. With the portions outside the CDR3 filled from the reference TRBV5-4 and TRBJ2-7 genes, the complete variable region becomes ETGVTQSPTHLIKTRGQQVTLRCSSQSGHNTVSWYQQALGQGPQFIFQYYREEENGRGNFPPRFSGLQFPNYSSELNVNALELDDSALYLCASSFGGTGVFYEQYFGPGTRLTVT.